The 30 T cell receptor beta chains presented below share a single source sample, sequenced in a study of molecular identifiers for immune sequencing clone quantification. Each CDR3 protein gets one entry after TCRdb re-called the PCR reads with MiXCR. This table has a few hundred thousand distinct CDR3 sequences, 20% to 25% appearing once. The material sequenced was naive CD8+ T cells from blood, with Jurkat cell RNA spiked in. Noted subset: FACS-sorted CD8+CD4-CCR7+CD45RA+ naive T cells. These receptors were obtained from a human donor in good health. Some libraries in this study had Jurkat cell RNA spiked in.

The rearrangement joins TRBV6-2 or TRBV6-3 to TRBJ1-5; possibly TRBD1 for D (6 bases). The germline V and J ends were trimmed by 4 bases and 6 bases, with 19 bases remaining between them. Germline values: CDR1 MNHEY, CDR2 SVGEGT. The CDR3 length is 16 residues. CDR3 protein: CASSSGTWSVGQPQHF. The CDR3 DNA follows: TGTGCCAGCAGTTCCGGGACATGGTCGGTGGGTCAGCCCCAGCATTTT.

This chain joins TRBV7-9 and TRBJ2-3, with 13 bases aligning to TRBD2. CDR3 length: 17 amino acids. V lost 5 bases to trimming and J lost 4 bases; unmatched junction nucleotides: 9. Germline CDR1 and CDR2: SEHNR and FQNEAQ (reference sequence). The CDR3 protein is CASSPKYGTSGADTQYF. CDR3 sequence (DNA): TGTGCCAGCAGCCCTAAATACGGGACTAGCGGGGCAGATACGCAGTATTTT.

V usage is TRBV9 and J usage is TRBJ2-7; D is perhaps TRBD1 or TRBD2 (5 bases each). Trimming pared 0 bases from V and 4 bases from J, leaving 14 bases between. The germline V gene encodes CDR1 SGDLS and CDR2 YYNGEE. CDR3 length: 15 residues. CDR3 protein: CASSVGGFGGYEQYF. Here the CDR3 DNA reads TGTGCCAGCAGCGTAGGGGGCTTCGGAGGATACGAGCAGTACTTC.

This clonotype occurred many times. The CDR3 sequence: CASSKGPSGRQFF. In DNA, the CDR3 is TGTGCCAGCAGCAAAGGGCCTAGCGGGAGGCAGTTCTTC. The chain is built from TRBV28 and TRBJ2-1; 10 nucleotides line up with TRBD2. The V and J ends lost 6 bases and 12 bases, in that order; junction bases with no gene match: 8. CDR3 length: 13 residues. Per the germline V gene, CDR1 is MDHEN and CDR2 is SYDVKM.

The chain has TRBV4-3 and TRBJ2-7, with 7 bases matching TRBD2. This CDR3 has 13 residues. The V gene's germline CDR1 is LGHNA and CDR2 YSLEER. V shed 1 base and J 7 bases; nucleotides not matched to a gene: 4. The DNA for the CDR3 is TGCGCCAGCAGCCAAGCCCGGGGGGTAGAGCAGTACTTC. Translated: CASSQARGVEQYF.

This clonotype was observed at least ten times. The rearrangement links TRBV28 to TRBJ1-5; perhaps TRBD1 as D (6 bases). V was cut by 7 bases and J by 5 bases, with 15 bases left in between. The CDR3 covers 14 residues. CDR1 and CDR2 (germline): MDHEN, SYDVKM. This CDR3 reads CASTPGQSDQPQHF. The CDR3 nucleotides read TGTGCCAGCACCCCAGGACAGTCGGATCAGCCCCAGCATTTT.

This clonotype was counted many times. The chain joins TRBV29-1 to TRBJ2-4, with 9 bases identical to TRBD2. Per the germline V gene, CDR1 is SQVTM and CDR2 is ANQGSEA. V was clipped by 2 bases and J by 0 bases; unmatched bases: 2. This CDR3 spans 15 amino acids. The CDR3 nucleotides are TGCAGCGTTGAACTAGCGGGGAGAGCCAAAAACATTCAGTACTTC. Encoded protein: CSVELAGRAKNIQYF.

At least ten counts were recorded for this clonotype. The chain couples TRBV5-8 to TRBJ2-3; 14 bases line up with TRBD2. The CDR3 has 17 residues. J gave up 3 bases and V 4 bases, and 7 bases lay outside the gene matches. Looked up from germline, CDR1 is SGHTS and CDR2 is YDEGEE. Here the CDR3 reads CASSPLTSGRVTDTQYF. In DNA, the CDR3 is TGTGCCAGCAGCCCGCTGACTAGCGGGAGGGTAACAGATACGCAGTATTTT. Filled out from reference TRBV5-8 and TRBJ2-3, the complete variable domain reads EAGVTQSPTHLIKTRGQQATLRCSPISGHTSVYWYQQALGLGLQFLLWYDEGEERNRGNFPPRFSGRQFPNYSSELNVNALELEDSALYLCASSPLTSGRVTDTQYFGPGTRLTVL.

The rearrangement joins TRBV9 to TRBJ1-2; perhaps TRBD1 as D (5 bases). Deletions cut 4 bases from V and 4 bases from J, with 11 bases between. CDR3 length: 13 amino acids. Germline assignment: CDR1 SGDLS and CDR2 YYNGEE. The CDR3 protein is CASSQSQGYGYTF. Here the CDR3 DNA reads TGTGCCAGCAGCCAATCCCAGGGCTATGGCTACACCTTC.

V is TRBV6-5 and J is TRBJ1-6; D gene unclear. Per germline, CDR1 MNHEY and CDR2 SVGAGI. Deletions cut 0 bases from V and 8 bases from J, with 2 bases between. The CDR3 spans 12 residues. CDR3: CASSYSYSPLHF. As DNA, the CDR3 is TGTGCCAGCAGTTACTCGTATTCACCCCTCCACTTT.

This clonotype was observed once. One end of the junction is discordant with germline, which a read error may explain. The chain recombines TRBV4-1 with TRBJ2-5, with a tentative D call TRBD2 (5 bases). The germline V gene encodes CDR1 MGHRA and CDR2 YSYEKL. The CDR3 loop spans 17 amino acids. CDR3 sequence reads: CACSQDTATGYGETQYF. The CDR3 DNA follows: TGCGCCTGCAGCCAAGATACGGCCACGGGGTATGGAGAGACCCAGTACTTC.

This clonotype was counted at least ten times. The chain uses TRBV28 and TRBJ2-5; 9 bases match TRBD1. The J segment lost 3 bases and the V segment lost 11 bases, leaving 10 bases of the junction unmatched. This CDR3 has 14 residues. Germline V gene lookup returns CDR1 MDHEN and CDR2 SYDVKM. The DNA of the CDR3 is TGTGCCGGATCAACCGGGACAGGGAAAGAGACCCAGTACTTC. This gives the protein CAGSTGTGKETQYF. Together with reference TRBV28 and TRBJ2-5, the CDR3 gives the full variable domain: DVKVTQSSRYLVKRTGEKVFLECVQDMDHENMFWYRQDPGLGLRLIYFSYDVKMKEKGDIPEGYSVSREKKERFSLILESASTNQTSMYLCAGSTGTGKETQYFGPGTRLLVL.

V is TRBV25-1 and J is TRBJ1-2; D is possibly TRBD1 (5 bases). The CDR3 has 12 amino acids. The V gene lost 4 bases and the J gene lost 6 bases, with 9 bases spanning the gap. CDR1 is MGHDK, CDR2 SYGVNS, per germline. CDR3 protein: CASSVGADGYTF. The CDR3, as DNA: TGTGCCAGCAGTGTAGGGGCTGATGGCTACACCTTC.

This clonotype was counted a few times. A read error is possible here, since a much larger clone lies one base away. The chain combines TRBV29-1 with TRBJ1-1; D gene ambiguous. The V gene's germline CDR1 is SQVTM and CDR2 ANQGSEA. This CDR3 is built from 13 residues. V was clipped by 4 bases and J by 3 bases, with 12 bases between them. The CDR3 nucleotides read TGCAGCGTTGGAGAGTCCGGGGACACTGAAGCTTTCTTT. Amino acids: CSVGESGDTEAFF.

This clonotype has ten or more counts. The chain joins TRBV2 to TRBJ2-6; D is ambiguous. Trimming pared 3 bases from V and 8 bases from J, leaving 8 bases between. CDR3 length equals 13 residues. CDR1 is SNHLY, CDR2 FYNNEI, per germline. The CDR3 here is CASSDVLTNVLTF. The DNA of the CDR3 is TGTGCCAGCAGTGACGTCTTGACCAACGTCCTGACTTTC.

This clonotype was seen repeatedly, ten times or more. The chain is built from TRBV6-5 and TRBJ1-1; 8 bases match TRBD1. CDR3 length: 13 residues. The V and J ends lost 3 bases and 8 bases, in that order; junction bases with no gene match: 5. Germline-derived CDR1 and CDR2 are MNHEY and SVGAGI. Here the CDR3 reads CASSYHRGAEAFF. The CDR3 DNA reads TGTGCCAGCAGTTATCACAGGGGGGCCGAAGCTTTCTTT.

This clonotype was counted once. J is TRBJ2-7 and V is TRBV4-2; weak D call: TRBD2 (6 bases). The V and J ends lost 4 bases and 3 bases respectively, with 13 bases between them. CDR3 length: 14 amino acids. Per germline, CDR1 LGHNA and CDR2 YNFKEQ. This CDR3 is CASSRGGIGYEQYF. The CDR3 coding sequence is TGTGCCAGCAGCCGGGGCGGGATTGGCTACGAGCAGTACTTC.

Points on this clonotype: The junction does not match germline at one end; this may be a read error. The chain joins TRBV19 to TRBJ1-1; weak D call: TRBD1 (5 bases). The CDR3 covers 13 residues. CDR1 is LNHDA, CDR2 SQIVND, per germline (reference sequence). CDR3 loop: CVSSIWGDTEAFF. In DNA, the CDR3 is TGTGTCAGTAGTATATGGGGGGACACTGAAGCTTTCTTT.

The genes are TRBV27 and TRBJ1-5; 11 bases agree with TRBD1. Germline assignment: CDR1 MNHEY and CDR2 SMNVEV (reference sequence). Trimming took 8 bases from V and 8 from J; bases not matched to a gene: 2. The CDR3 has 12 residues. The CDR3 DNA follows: TGTGCCAGCCGGACAGGGGGCGAGCCCCAGCATTTT. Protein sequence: CASRTGGEPQHF.

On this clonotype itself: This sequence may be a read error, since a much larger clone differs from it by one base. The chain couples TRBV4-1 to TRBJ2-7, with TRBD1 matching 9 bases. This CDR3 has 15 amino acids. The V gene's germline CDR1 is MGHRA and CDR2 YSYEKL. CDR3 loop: CASSQAGTGSYEQCF. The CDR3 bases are TGCGCCAGCAGCCAAGCCGGGACAGGGAGTTACGAGCAGTGCTTC.

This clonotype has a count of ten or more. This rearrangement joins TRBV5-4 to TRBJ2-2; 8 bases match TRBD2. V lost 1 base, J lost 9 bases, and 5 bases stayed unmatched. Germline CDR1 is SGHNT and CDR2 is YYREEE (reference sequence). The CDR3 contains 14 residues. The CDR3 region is CASSLNGRARELFF. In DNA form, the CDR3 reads TGTGCCAGCAGCTTGAACGGGAGGGCCCGGGAGCTGTTTTTT.

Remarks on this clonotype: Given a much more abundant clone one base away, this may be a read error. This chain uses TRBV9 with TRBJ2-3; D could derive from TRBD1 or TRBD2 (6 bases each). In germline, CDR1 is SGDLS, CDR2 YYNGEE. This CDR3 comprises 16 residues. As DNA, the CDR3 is TGTGCCGGCAGCCCGAGGGGGGTGGAGCCCACAGATACGCAGTATTTT. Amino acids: CAGSPRGVEPTDTQYF.

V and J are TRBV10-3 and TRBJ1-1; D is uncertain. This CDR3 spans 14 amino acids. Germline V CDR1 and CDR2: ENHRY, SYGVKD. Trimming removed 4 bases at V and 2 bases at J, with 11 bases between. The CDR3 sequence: CAISGEGGNTEAFF. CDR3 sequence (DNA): TGTGCCATCAGTGGCGAGGGAGGCAACACTGAAGCTTTCTTT.

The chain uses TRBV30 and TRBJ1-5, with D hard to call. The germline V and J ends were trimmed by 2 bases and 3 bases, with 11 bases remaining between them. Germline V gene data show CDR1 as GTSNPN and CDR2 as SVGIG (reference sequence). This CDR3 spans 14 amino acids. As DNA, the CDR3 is TGTGCCTGGAGTCGCGCACAGATCAATCAGCCCCAGCATTTT. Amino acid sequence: CAWSRAQINQPQHF.

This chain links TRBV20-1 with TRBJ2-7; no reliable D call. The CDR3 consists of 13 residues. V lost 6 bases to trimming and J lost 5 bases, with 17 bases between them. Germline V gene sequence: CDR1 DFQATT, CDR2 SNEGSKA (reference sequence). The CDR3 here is CSAKRVLFDEQYF. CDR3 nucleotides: TGCAGTGCCAAAAGGGTTCTATTCGACGAGCAGTACTTC.

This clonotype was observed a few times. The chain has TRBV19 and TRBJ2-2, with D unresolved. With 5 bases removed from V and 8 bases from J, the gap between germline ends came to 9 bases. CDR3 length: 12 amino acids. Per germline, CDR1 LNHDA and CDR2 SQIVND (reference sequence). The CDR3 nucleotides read TGTGCCAGTAGTTTTGGGATAGGGGAGCTGTTTTTT. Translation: CASSFGIGELFF.

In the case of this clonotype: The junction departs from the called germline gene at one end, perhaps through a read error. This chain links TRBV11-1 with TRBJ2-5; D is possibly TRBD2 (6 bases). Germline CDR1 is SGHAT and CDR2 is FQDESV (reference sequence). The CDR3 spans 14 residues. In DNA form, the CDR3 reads TGTGCCAGCAGTGAGGAGGGGATCCAAGGGACCCGGTACTTC. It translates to CASSEEGIQGTRYF.

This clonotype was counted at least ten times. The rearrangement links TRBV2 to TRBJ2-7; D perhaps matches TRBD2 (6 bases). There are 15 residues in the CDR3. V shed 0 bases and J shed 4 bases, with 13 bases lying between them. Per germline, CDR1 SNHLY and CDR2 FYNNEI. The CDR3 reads CASSEAVGGKYEQYF. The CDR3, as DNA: TGTGCCAGCAGTGAAGCGGTCGGGGGAAAGTACGAGCAGTACTTC.

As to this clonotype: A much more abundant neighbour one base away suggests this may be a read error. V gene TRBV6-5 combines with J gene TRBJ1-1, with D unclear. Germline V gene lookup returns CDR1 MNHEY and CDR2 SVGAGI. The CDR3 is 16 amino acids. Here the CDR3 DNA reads TGTGCCTGCAGTGACGAGGTCAAGATCGGGGACACTGAAGCTTTCTTT. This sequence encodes CACSDEVKIGDTEAFF.

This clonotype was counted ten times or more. CDR3 in amino acids: CASSTERGVSTDTQYF. Here the CDR3 DNA reads TGTGCCAGCAGCACTGAGCGGGGGGTAAGCACAGATACGCAGTATTTT. The chain has TRBV9 and TRBJ2-3; 9 nucleotides line up with TRBD2. V shed 4 bases and J 0 bases; nucleotides not matched to a gene: 6. CDR1 and CDR2 (germline): SGDLS, YYNGEE. This CDR3 is built from 16 residues.